The clone carrying this T cell receptor (beta chain) showed up just a few times. The antigen remains unidentified. This sample was taken from a study of T cells in Graves' hyperthyroidism and ophthalmopathy. General study results and limits: Median prediction lead before ophthalmopathy onset was 5 to 7 months with the model. Among clonotypes expanded in thyroid above 0.001, most were also found in blood.

Looked up from germline, CDR1 is SGHVT and CDR2 is SQSDAQ. V shed 7 bases and J shed 7 bases, with 25 bases lying between them. The CDR3 is 17 amino acids. Amplification of TCR beta CDR3 regions was performed using RNA transcripts as template. The primer set for the first-round RT-PCR of the TCR CDR3 was HTBI. Each CDR3 protein gets one entry after TCRdb re-called the multiplex PCR reads with MiXCR. The sample consists of around 700,000 distinct CDR3 sequences, roughly a third of them appearing once. The clonotype comes from a woman aged 40 to 50 with Graves' hyperthyroidism. The rearrangement uses TRBV7-4 and TRBJ1-4; D call uncertain. The sample was blood. The CDR3 spells CASNLRGGPLCREKLFF. The CDR3 bases are TGTGCCAGCAACCTCCGTGGAGGACCCCTGTGTCGTGAAAAACTGTTTTTT. The whole variable domain, remainder taken from reference TRBV7-4 and TRBJ1-4, is GAGVSQSPRYKVAKRGRDVALRCDSISGHVTLYWYRQTLGQGSEVLTYSQSDAQRDKSGRPSGRFSAERPERSVSTLKIQRTEQGDSAVYLCASNLRGGPLCREKLFFGSGTQLSVL.